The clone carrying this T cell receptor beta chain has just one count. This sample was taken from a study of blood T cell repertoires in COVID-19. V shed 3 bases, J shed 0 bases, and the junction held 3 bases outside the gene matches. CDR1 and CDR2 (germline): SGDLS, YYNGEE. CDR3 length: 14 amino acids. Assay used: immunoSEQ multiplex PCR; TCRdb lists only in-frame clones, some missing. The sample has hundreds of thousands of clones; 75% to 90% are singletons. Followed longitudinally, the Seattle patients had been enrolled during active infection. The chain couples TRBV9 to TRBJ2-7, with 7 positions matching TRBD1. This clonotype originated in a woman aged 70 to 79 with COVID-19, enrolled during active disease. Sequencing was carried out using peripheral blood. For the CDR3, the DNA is TGTGCCAGCAGCGCATCAGGGGGCTCCTACGAGCAGTACTTC. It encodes CASSASGGSYEQYF.